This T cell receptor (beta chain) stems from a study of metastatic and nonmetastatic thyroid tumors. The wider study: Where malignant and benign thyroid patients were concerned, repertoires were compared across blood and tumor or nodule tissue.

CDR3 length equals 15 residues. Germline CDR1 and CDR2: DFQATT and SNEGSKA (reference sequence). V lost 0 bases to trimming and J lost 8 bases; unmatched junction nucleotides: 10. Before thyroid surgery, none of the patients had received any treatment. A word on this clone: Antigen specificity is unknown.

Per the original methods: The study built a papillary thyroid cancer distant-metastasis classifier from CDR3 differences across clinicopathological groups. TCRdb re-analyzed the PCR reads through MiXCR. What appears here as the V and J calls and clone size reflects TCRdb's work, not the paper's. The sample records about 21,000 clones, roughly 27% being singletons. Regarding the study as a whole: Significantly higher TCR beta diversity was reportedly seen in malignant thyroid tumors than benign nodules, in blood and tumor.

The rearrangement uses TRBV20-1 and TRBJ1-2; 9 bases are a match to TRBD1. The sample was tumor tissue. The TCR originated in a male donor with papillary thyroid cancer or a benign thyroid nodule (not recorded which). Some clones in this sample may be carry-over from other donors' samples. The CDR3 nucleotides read TGCAGTGCTAGAGATGGGACAGGGAGTCAGAGGGGCTACACCTTC. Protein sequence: CSARDGTGSQRGYTF.